A selection of T cell receptor beta chains follows, all from one sample in a study of blood T cell repertoires in COVID-19. Data came from immunoSEQ multiplex PCR; TCRdb stores just in-frame clones and leaves some out. The sample consists of over 250,000 clones, around nine tenths of them appearing once. Sequencing was performed on PBMCs or T cells enriched from blood (not recorded which). Every receptor here comes from a woman aged 18-29 years who had recovered from COVID-19. Each CDR3 is given with its conserved first and last residue. D genes are given only for firm matches. Rows may omit the clone size; those that give it use once, few, many or a size class.

size	V	J	D	CDR3	DNA
-	TRBV5-1	TRBJ1-2	-	CASRWGGGGYTF	TGCGCCAGCAGATGGGGGGGCGGTGGCTACACCTTC
once	TRBV6-5	TRBJ2-7	-	CASSRGVSPYEQYF	TGTGCCAGCAGTCGGGGTGTTTCTCCCTACGAGCAGTACTTC
-	TRBV5-1	TRBJ1-2	TRBD1	CASSPRTGGNYGYTF	TGCGCCAGCAGCCCTAGGACAGGGGGCAACTATGGCTACACCTTC
-	TRBV27	TRBJ2-7	TRBD2	CASSPGLAGGYEQYF	TGTGCCAGCAGTCCGGGACTAGCGGGAGGTTACGAGCAGTACTTC
-	TRBV14	TRBJ2-7	-	CASSQGVGPYYEQYF	TGTGCCAGCAGCCAGGGAGTCGGGCCTTACTACGAGCAGTACTTC
-	TRBV29-1	TRBJ2-1	TRBD1	CSVEDPRTGRFNEQFF	TGCAGCGTTGAAGATCCCCGGACAGGGCGATTCAATGAGCAGTTCTTC
-	TRBV4-1	TRBJ2-1	TRBD2	CASSQESLAGGPSYNEQFF	TGCGCCAGCAGCCAAGAATCACTAGCGGGGGGGCCCTCCTACAATGAGCAGTTCTTC
-	TRBV10-2	TRBJ2-2	-	CASSSNRNTGELFF	TGCGCCAGCAGTTCGAACAGAAACACCGGGGAGCTGTTTTTT
-	TRBV2	TRBJ2-1	TRBD1	CASRIDREEQFF	TGTGCCAGCAGAATCGACAGGGAGGAGCAGTTCTTC
-	TRBV7-9	TRBJ2-3	-	CASSLEQFSTDTQYF	TGTGCCAGCAGCTTAGAACAGTTTAGCACAGATACGCAGTATTTT
-	TRBV2	TRBJ2-5	TRBD1	CASGQGRETQYF	TGTGCCAGCGGACAGGGGCGGGAGACCCAGTACTTC
-	TRBV5-5	TRBJ1-4	-	CASSPQREREKLFF	TGTGCCAGCAGCCCCCAGAGGGAACGTGAAAAACTGTTTTTT
-	TRBV27	TRBJ1-2	-	CASSPQGNYGYTF	TGTGCCAGCAGTCCTCAGGGGAACTATGGCTACACCTTC
-	TRBV11-3	TRBJ2-5	-	CASSPRTAQETQYF	TGTGCCAGCAGCCCCAGGACTGCGCAAGAGACCCAGTACTTC
-	TRBV2	TRBJ1-5	-	CASSEEMPGDGQPQHF	TGTGCCAGCAGTGAAGAGATGCCAGGGGATGGTCAGCCCCAGCATTTT
once	TRBV6-5	TRBJ2-7	TRBD1	CASSYSEDRASYEQYF	TGTGCCAGCAGTTACTCGGAGGACAGGGCCTCCTACGAGCAGTACTTC
-	TRBV29-1	TRBJ2-1	-	CSVGRARLVYNEQFF	TGCAGCGTTGGGCGGGCTAGGTTAGTTTACAATGAGCAGTTCTTC
once	TRBV3-1/TRBV3-2	TRBJ2-7	-	CASTFGKSYEQYF	TGTGCCAGCACCTTCGGGAAATCCTACGAGCAGTACTTC
-	TRBV4-1	TRBJ2-1	TRBD2	CASSQETSGANNEQFF	TGCGCCAGCAGCCAAGAGACTAGCGGGGCAAACAATGAGCAGTTCTTC
-	TRBV15	TRBJ1-2	TRBD1	CATSEFLRGLRGYTF	TGTGCCACCAGCGAGTTCCTCAGGGGGCTGAGGGGCTACACCTTC
-	TRBV11-3	TRBJ1-2	TRBD1	CASSKETGEYSVYGYTF	TGTGCCAGCAGCAAAGAGACAGGGGAGTATTCGGTCTATGGCTACACCTTC
-	TRBV4-3	TRBJ1-2	-	CASSQVAGRNYGYTF	TGCGCCAGCAGCCAAGTCGCAGGGCGAAACTATGGCTACACCTTC
-	TRBV2	TRBJ2-7	-	CASSVINEQYF	TGTGCCAGCAGTGTCATCAACGAGCAGTACTTC
-	TRBV29-1	TRBJ1-1	TRBD1	CSVEPDRVLAFF	TGCAGCGTTGAACCGGACAGGGTATTAGCTTTCTTT
-	TRBV6-2/TRBV6-3	TRBJ2-1	-	CASSYQRTIEQFF	TGTGCCAGCAGTTATCAGAGGACAATTGAGCAGTTCTTC